This note documents a single TCR beta chain sequence. The antigen is not known. Constant-region reverse primers amplified full-length variable regions, followed by semi-nested Nested Universal Primer A PCR. Via MiXCR, TCRdb re-called the 5' RACE reads, giving one row per CDR3 protein. The top ten clones hold roughly 12% of a sample with approximately 12,000 distinct CDR3 sequences, 45% to 50% of them seen once. Study observations and caveats: Tumor-infiltrating Treg TCR alpha and beta sequences overlapped most with tumor naive CD4+ T cells, then blood naive. Tumor memory CD4+ T cell TCR gene usage clustered with blood and lymph node memory CD4+ cells and lymph node naive CD4+ cells.

This CDR3 comprises 14 residues. Trimming shortened V by 2 bases and J by 5 bases, and 12 bases separated the two germline ends. Germline loops: CDR1 SGHVS, CDR2 FQNEAQ. CD25-based Treg depletion was applied to purified naive CD4+ T cells. This receptor was obtained from a female donor with breast cancer. Specimen: tumor-infiltrating naive CD4+ T cells sorted from the breast tumor. Subset specified: naive CD4+ T cells, CD4+CD45RA+CD25-. The chain links TRBV7-8 to TRBJ1-2; the D gene is possibly TRBD1 (6 bases). The chain's CDR3 is CASSLQGNGYGYTF. The CDR3 DNA follows: TGTGCCAGCAGCTTACAGGGGAATGGGTATGGCTACACCTTC.